This T cell receptor (beta chain) is drawn from a study of T cells in women clearing cervical HPV infection. The repertoire was sequenced with immunoSEQ multiplex PCR; TCRdb's copy has only in-frame clones and lacks some. The sample table sets out roughly 22,000 clones. The CDR3 is 14 residues long. The germline CDR1 and CDR2 sequences are SNHLY and FYNNEI. Concerning this clone itself: The read finishes 3 residues shy of the CDR3 end, and the germline J gene is used to complete it.

All participants had a single incident cervical HPV16 infection, and prevalent HPV16 infections were excluded. The chain recombines TRBV2 with TRBJ1-4; TRBD1 matches at 9 bases. Sequenced: blood buffy coat. The sequence came from a woman aged 18 to 75 with a cervical HPV16 infection that either progressed to CIN3+ or cleared (not recorded which). The CDR3 protein is CASKSTGGNSPLFF. Partial CDR3 DNA: TGTGCCAGCAAATCGACAGGGGGTAATTCACCA.